Here is one TCR beta chain with its context. This clonotype was detected many times. Its specific antigen is unknown. Per-base qualities were not stored, and no clone one base away is much larger. To prepare the library, 5' RACE was applied. Sequencing relied on an Illumina HiSeq 2000. A universal primer binding site was introduced by template switching, and a unique molecular identifier was present in the final cDNA, enabling accurate counting of TCR cDNA molecules. Specific primers in the conserved constant-segment region were used to synthesize first-strand cDNA for the TCR alpha and beta chains. To control for contamination, every cDNA library carried two barcodes: a SMART-Mk sample barcode plus Illumina barcodes. TruSeq adapter sequences, together with Illumina sample barcodes, were added in two successive PCR steps. TCR alpha and beta cDNA libraries were sequenced on the Illumina HiSeq platform with custom primers. Per the source publication's procedure: MiGEC was used to process raw reads and extract unique molecular identifiers, and MiXCR was used to find CDR3 positions. Recombination models were inferred per individual with the repgenHMM and IGoR tools using an EM algorithm. The analysis of shared clonotypes was done with the tcR package in R, with sharing normalized by the product of cloneset sizes. To study raw recombination without the effects of thymic and clonal selection, out-of-frame nonproductive sequences were analyzed. TCRdb took the public reads, trimmed them with fastp at Q25, ran MiXCR for clone calling and kept in-frame beta chains. CDR3 protein sequences are deduplicated, and each keeps its most common genes and DNA. Here the V and J calls rest on TCRdb's processing, not on the authors' analysis. The sample table holds roughly 750,000 distinct CDR3 sequences, of which about 20% were seen once. The top ten hold 4% to 5.5% of the sample.

Only healthy Caucasian donors were included. The twin cohort consisted of three pairs of female monozygotic twins, all aged roughly 18 to 29 years. RNA for TCR libraries was isolated from peripheral blood mononuclear cells. The sample belongs to a study of identical twins (dated by TCRdb to about 2016). With regard to the full study: To test whether fetal clonotypes persist, this study deep-sequenced TCR alpha and beta repertoires from monozygotic twins, from unrelated adults of various ages, and from cord blood. To rule out contamination, the twin experiments were replicated at different times with different library preparation protocols.

V and J are trimmed by 6 bases and 8 bases, and the gene matches miss 9 bases of the junction. CDR1 and CDR2, per the germline V gene (reference sequence), are DFQATT and SNEGSKA. Reading from cysteine to phenylalanine, the CDR3 counts 13 amino acids. The CDR3 DNA has 39 bases and is translated from base 1. Paper-wide results and their limitations: Zero-insertion analyses could be partly confounded by invariant T cells such as MAIT and iNKT, although diverse VJ usage argued against such confounding for most clonotypes. Conclusions relied on cross-sectional statistical analysis, since the same donors could not be followed over many years. In monozygotic twins, recombination models systematically underestimated out-of-frame TCR alpha sharing, but the models matched the sharing seen between unrelated individuals. Fewer insertions were carried by abundant cord blood beta clonotypes; a weaker similar trend was observed in young adult naive repertoires, while no such trend was observed in memory repertoires. A weaker excess of twin sharing was found in beta out-of-frame sequences because the signal-to-noise ratio was lowered by fewer shared sequences. Compared with coincidental sharing between unrelated individuals, out-of-frame TCR alpha sequences shared between twins had an excess of sequences with low generation probability.

These same data were also listed under a study on T cells expressing NK-cell markers. Looking at the second paper: About eight donors provided sorted CD3+CD56+NKG2C+, CD3+CD56+NKG2C- and CD3+CD56-NKG2C+ T-cell subsets, whose TCR beta-chain repertoires were profiled. Among the eight sequenced donors, only one was HCMV-seronegative, while the other seven were HCMV-seropositive. To restrict sorting to alphabetaTCR-expressing T cells, an anti-gammadeltaTCR antibody was added in several experiments. In roughly 6 donors, the dominant CD3+CD56+NKG2C+ clonotypes were found to rank among the top 10 CD8+ clonotypes and to make up about 1.0-7.0% of CD8+ T cells. Those dominant clonotypes were again the most abundant among CD3+CD56-NKG2C+ cells in a handful of donors, at about 25-60.1%. It remained unclear whether the expanded NKG2C-expressing T cell clones were specific for HCMV antigens. All eight donors whose samples were sequenced were randomly selected healthy volunteers, three of them men and five women. A commercial ELISA kit detecting HCMV-specific IgG in serum was used to determine HCMV serostatus. For more than 5 donors, unsorted PBMC were also used to sequence bulk peripheral blood T-cell repertoires. MIGEC was used to demultiplex reads and group the reads by UMI, and MiTCR was used to assemble and quantify clonotypes. To remove erroneous sequences, TCR cDNA sequences were retained only when supported by two or more reads. The tcR package was used for downstream repertoire analysis, with clonotypes matched between fractions based on CDR3 nucleotide sequence plus V segment. VDJmatch was used to annotate antigen specificity against VDJdb, with one amino acid substitution in CDR3 allowed.

The TCR was taken from a woman between 18 and 29 years old in good health. Recombination joined TRBV20-1 with TRBJ2-1; 8 nucleotides in the junction match TRBD2. The specimen was PBMCs. The DNA sequence is as follows: TGCAGTGCGTTAGCGGGGTTGGGGGATGAGCAGTTCTTC. This encodes CSALAGLGDEQFF.